The sequence of this T cell receptor beta chain was determined in a study of blood T cells in healthy people across ages. There are a few counts of this clonotype. The second PCR ran roughly 7 to 11 cycles with a sample-barcoded 5' primer and J-beta primers. TCRdb re-called the 5' RACE reads through MiXCR, storing one row per CDR3 protein. The sample lists 1.5 million to 2 million distinct CDR3 sequences; 28% were seen once. The CDR3 contains 14 residues. CDR1 and CDR2 (germline): MNHEY, SVGAGI. The ends were cut back, 5 bases at V and 6 bases at J, with 17 bases in the middle. The sequenced sample consisted of blood. The TCR originated in a woman younger than 45 in good health. This chain uses TRBV6-5 with TRBJ2-7, with a possible D match to TRBD2 (6 bases). As DNA, the CDR3 is TGTGCCAGCAGTCTTCTAACGGGAGTTCCCGAGCAGTACTTC. Protein: CASSLLTGVPEQYF.